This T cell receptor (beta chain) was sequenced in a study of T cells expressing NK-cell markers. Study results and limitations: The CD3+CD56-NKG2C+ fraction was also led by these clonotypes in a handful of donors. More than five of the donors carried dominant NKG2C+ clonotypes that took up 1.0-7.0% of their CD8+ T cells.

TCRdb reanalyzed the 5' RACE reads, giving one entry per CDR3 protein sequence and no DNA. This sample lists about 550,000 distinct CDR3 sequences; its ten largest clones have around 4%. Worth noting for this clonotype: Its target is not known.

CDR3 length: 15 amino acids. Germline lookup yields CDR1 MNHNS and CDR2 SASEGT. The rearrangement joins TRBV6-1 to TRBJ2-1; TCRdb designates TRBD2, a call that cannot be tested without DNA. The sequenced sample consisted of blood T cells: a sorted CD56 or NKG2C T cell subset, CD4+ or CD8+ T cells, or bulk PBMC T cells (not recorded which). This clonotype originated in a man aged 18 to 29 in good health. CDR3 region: CASSTGTSGSNEQFF.